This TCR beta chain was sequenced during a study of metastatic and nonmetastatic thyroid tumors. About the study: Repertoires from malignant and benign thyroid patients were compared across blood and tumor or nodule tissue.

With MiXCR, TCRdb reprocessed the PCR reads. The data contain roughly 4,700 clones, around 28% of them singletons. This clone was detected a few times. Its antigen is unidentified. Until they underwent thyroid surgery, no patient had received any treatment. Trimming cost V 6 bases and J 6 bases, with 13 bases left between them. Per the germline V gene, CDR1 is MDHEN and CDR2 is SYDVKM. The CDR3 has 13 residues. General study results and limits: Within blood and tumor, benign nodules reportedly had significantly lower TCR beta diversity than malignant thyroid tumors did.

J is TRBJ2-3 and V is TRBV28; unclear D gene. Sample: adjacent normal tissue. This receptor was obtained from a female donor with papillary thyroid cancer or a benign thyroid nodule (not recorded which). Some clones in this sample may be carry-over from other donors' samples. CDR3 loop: CASSLMSSDTQYF. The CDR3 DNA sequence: TGTGCCAGCAGCCTTATGTCGAGCGATACGCAGTATTTT.